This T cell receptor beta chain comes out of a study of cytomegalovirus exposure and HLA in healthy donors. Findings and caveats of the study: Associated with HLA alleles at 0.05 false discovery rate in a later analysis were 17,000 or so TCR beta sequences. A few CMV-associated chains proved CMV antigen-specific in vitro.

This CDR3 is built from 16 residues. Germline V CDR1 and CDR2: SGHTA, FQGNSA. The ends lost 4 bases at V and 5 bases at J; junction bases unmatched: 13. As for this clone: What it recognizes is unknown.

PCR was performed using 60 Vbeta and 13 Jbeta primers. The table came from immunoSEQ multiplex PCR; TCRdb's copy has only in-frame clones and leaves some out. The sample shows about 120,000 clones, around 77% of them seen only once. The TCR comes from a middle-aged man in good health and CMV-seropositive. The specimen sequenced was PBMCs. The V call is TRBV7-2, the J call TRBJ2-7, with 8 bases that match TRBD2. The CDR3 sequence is CASSSRFGGGRNEQYF. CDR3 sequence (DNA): TGTGCCAGCAGCTCCCGTTTCGGGGGGGGGCGGAACGAGCAGTACTTC.